These 26 T cell receptor beta chains originate from one sample sequenced in a study of cytomegalovirus exposure and HLA in healthy donors. PCR was performed using 60 Vbeta and 13 Jbeta primers. TCRdb keeps only in-frame clones here, not all; method: immunoSEQ multiplex PCR. The profile covers roughly 120,000 clones, with about 76% appearing a single time and 4% to 5.5% taken by the ten largest. Sequencing was performed on PBMCs. These TCRs come from a man between 25 and 39 years old in good health and CMV-seropositive.

The CDR3 bases are TGTGCCAGCAGTTACTCGTCAGGGGCTGGAAACACCATATATTTT. Amino acids: CASSYSSGAGNTIYF. The chain has TRBV6-5 and TRBJ1-3; maybe TRBD1 (6 bases). The germline gives CDR1 MNHEY, CDR2 SVGAGI. The V end was cut by 0 bases, the J end by 2 bases, with 8 bases between. The CDR3 covers 15 residues.

The chain carries TRBV14 and TRBJ2-3; tentative D call: TRBD1 (5 bases). The CDR3 is made up of 16 amino acids. Germline V gives CDR1 SGHDN, CDR2 FVKESK. Trimming shortened V by 0 bases and J by 2 bases, and 12 bases separated the two germline ends. The CDR3 spells CASSQELRGPTDTQYF. The CDR3 DNA sequence: TGTGCCAGCAGCCAAGAACTTAGGGGTCCCACAGATACGCAGTATTTT.

The chain is built from TRBV7-6 and TRBJ1-5; 8 bases align to TRBD1. Germline V lookup: CDR1 SGHVS, CDR2 FNYEAQ. CDR3 length equals 15 residues. With 2 bases clipped from V and 1 base from J, the junction kept 1 base outside the gene matches. The CDR3 protein is CASSLSGGSNQPQHF. For the CDR3, the DNA is TGTGCCAGCAGCTTATCAGGGGGCAGCAATCAGCCCCAGCATTTT. The full variable domain, with the rest looked up from reference TRBV7-6 and TRBJ1-5, is GAGVSQSPRYKVTKRGQDVALRCDPISGHVSLYWYRQALGQGPEFLTYFNYEAQQDKSGLPNDRFSAERPEGSISTLTIQRTEQRDSAMYRCASSLSGGSNQPQHFGDGTRLSIL.

This clone was observed a single time. The J gene is TRBJ2-5, the V gene TRBV6-5; weak D call: TRBD2 (6 bases). Per germline, CDR1 MNHEY and CDR2 SVGAGI. CDR3 length equals 15 residues. Trimming pared 6 bases from V and 1 base from J, leaving 15 bases between. CDR3 bases: TGTGCCAGCAGCGTCAATTTCGGGGGCCAAGAGACCCAGTACTTC. Translated, it gives CASSVNFGGQETQYF.

The V call is TRBV28, the J call TRBJ1-4, with D perhaps matching TRBD1 (5 bases). V lost 7 bases, J lost 8 bases, and 17 bases lay in between. CDR1 is MDHEN, CDR2 SYDVKM, per germline. The CDR3 sequence is 14 residues long. The CDR3 DNA reads TGTGCCAGCATAAAAGTCCAGGGAAGGGAAAAACTGTTTTTT. This translates into CASIKVQGREKLFF.

The J gene is TRBJ2-3, the V gene TRBV6-5, with D perhaps matching TRBD1 (6 bases). Germline V gives CDR1 MNHEY, CDR2 SVGAGI. CDR3 length: 15 residues. Between the trimmed V and J ends, which lost 4 bases and 3 bases, there was a span of 14 bases. The CDR3 loop is CASSFQQGSTDTQYF. CDR3 DNA: TGTGCCAGCAGTTTCCAACAGGGATCAACAGATACGCAGTATTTT.

The rearrangement joins TRBV6-1 to TRBJ1-1; D may be TRBD1 (6 bases). From germline, CDR1 is MNHNS and CDR2 SASEGT. Trimming shortened V by 2 bases and J by 0 bases, and 19 bases separated the two germline ends. The CDR3 length is 18 residues. CDR3 protein: CASSERVGGQVMNTEAFF. The DNA of the CDR3 is TGTGCCAGCAGTGAAAGGGTTGGGGGACAAGTAATGAACACTGAAGCTTTCTTT.

The chain carries TRBV18 and TRBJ2-5; D possibly corresponds to TRBD2 (5 bases). V lost 0 bases and J lost 2, with 13 bases in between. Germline V gene data show CDR1 as KGHSH and CDR2 as LQKENI. The CDR3 is 16 residues long. In DNA form, the CDR3 reads TGTGCCAGCTCACCACCAGGCGGGCGGGTACAAGAGACCCAGTACTTC. It is translated as CASSPPGGRVQETQYF.

The V gene is TRBV5-1, the J gene TRBJ2-3, with 13 bases identical to TRBD2. The germline V gene has CDR1 SGHRS and CDR2 YFSETQ. V trimming: 4 bases; J trimming: 4 bases; junction bases outside the gene matches: 6. The length of the CDR3 is 16 residues. The CDR3 here is CASSPWTSGGADTQYF. CDR3 DNA: TGCGCCAGCAGCCCTTGGACTAGCGGGGGCGCAGATACGCAGTATTTT.

The rearrangement uses TRBV7-2 and TRBJ1-1; perhaps TRBD1 as D (5 bases). Between the trimmed V and J ends, which lost 5 bases and 1 base, there was a span of 14 bases. The germline V gene encodes CDR1 SGHTA and CDR2 FQGNSA. This CDR3 comprises 15 residues. The CDR3 spells CASSRRTGQNTEAFF. The CDR3 nucleotides are TGTGCCAGCAGCCGAAGAACCGGACAGAACACTGAAGCTTTCTTT.

The rearrangement joins TRBV4-1 to TRBJ1-3; D is possibly TRBD1 (6 bases). The V and J ends lost 1 base and 3 bases respectively, with 10 bases between them. Germline V CDR1 and CDR2: MGHRA, YSYEKL. This CDR3 is 15 amino acids long. CDR3 coding DNA: TGCGCCAGCAGCCAAGGCGCAGGGGATGGAAACACCATATATTTT. It codes for CASSQGAGDGNTIYF.

The chain carries TRBV7-9 and TRBJ1-1, with D possibly matching TRBD1 (5 bases). CDR1 and CDR2 from the germline V gene are SEHNR and FQNEAQ (reference sequence). V dropped 4 bases and J dropped 0 bases, with 9 bases sitting between them. The CDR3 covers 14 residues. The CDR3 reads CASSSWGVNTEAFF. CDR3 nucleotides: TGTGCCAGCAGCTCATGGGGGGTGAACACTGAAGCTTTCTTT.

The V and J genes are TRBV28 and TRBJ2-7; 9 bases line up with TRBD1. There are 13 residues in the CDR3. The V segment lost 11 bases and the J segment 3 bases; nucleotides outside the gene matches: 8. The V gene's germline CDR1 is MDHEN and CDR2 SYDVKM. CDR3 loop: CAGGDRALYEQYF. Here the CDR3 DNA reads TGTGCCGGGGGGGACAGGGCACTCTACGAGCAGTACTTC.

This sequence joins TRBV5-1 and TRBJ1-5; weak D call: TRBD1 (6 bases). Germline values: CDR1 SGHRS, CDR2 YFSETQ. With 5 bases removed from V and 4 bases from J, the gap between germline ends came to 16 bases. CDR3 length: 15 residues. The CDR3 sequence is CASSWDEGENQPQHF. The CDR3 DNA sequence: TGCGCCAGCAGTTGGGACGAGGGGGAAAATCAGCCCCAGCATTTT.

This chain uses TRBV30 with TRBJ2-5; TRBD1 matches at 9 bases. Near its end, the DNA agrees better with TRBJ2-7, so the J call may be wrong. The CDR3 loop spans 15 amino acids. Germline V gene sequence: CDR1 GTSNPN, CDR2 SVGIG (reference sequence). The CDR3 loop is CAWSDGTGKLGEQYF. The DNA of the CDR3 is TGTGCCTGGAGTGACGGGACAGGGAAGTTGGGCGAGCAGTACTTC.

The chain recombines TRBV5-1 with TRBJ1-2; D perhaps matches TRBD1 (6 bases). Trimming pared 0 bases from V and 0 bases from J, leaving 9 bases between. The CDR3 covers 15 residues. Germline V CDR1 and CDR2: SGHRS, YFSETQ. The CDR3 nucleotides are TGCGCCAGCAGCTTGGAAGCAGGGGCTAACTATGGCTACACCTTC. Translating gives CASSLEAGANYGYTF. Full variable domain (missing parts from reference TRBV5-1 and TRBJ1-2): KAGVTQTPRYLIKTRGQQVTLSCSPISGHRSVSWYQQTPGQGLQFLFEYFSETQRNKGNFPGRFSGRQFSNSRSEMNVSTLELGDSALYLCASSLEAGANYGYTFGSGTRLTVV.

This clone has a single count. The chain uses TRBV5-1 and TRBJ1-2; 11 bases are shared with TRBD1. The germline gives CDR1 SGHRS, CDR2 YFSETQ. V lost 4 bases to trimming and J lost 4 bases; unmatched junction nucleotides: 6. The CDR3 is 15 residues long. CDR3 in DNA: TGCGCCAGCAGCCCCCGGACAGGGGGCGGCTATGGCTACACCTTC. Residues: CASSPRTGGGYGYTF.

Worth noting for this clone: An end of the junction differs from the germline gene, which may be a read error. The chain links TRBV27 to TRBJ1-2, with 9 positions matching TRBD1. CDR3 length equals 13 residues. CDR1 is MNHEY and CDR2 is SMNVEV in the germline V gene (reference sequence). The CDR3 DNA sequence: TGTGCCAGCCTAGACACAGGGGGCTATGGCTACCCCTTC. Translated: CASLDTGGYGYPF.

This chain connects TRBV11-2 to TRBJ2-5, with 9 bases lining up with TRBD2. Germline-derived CDR1 and CDR2 are SGHAT and FQNNGV. J was trimmed by 5 bases and V by 0 bases; bases with no gene match: 10. The length of the CDR3 is 17 residues. The DNA of the CDR3 is TGTGCCAGCAGCTTAGACTCCTATGCGGGGGGGGTGGAGACCCAGTACTTC. Translated: CASSLDSYAGGVETQYF.

A few counts support this clone. This chain connects TRBV7-3 to TRBJ2-7, with TRBD1 matching over 9 bases. Per the germline V gene, CDR1 is SGHTA and CDR2 is FQGTGA. Losses at the gene ends were 3 bases for V and 7 bases for J; bases not matched to a gene: 4. CDR3 size: 13 residues. CDR3: CASSLGQGKEQYF. CDR3 bases: TGTGCCAGCAGCTTGGGACAGGGTAAAGAGCAGTACTTC.

The rearrangement joins TRBV6-5 to TRBJ1-6; perhaps TRBD1 as D (6 bases). Trimming stripped 0 bases from V and 7 bases from J, with 10 bases between. The CDR3 contains 15 residues. CDR1 and CDR2 (germline): MNHEY, SVGAGI. Here the CDR3 reads CASSYSGTLNSPLHF. The CDR3 DNA reads TGTGCCAGCAGTTACTCCGGGACACTCAATTCACCCCTCCACTTT.

This chain uses TRBV28 with TRBJ1-2, with a possible D match to TRBD1 (6 bases). CDR1 and CDR2 (germline): MDHEN, SYDVKM. With 5 bases removed from V and 5 bases from J, the gap between germline ends came to 18 bases. The CDR3 is 15 residues long. CDR3 DNA sequence: TGTGCCAGCAGTCTGCTGACCGGGACAACTTATGGCTACACCTTC. This translates into CASSLLTGTTYGYTF.

This rearrangement joins TRBV6-5 to TRBJ1-4; 7 nucleotides line up with TRBD1. Trimming at V came to 7 bases and at J to 6 bases, leaving 8 bases not matched to a gene. CDR1 and CDR2 from the germline V gene are MNHEY and SVGAGI. The CDR3 has 14 amino acids. The CDR3 sequence: CASKRQGGDEKLFF. The CDR3 nucleotides read TGTGCCAGCAAGAGACAGGGCGGCGATGAAAAACTGTTTTTT.

The DNA for the CDR3 is TGTGCCAGCAGTGAAAACGCTAAAGCTTTCTTT. The encoded protein is CASSENAKAFF. V usage is TRBV6-1 and J usage is TRBJ1-1; D is unresolved. The CDR3 length is 11 residues. Per the germline V gene, CDR1 is MNHNS and CDR2 is SASEGT. Between the trimmed V and J ends, which lost 2 bases and 9 bases, there was a span of 7 bases.

This chain connects TRBV27 to TRBJ2-5; 10 nucleotides line up with TRBD1. Near its end, the DNA agrees better with TRBJ2-7, so the J call may be wrong. The CDR3 extends over 16 amino acids. Germline V lookup: CDR1 MNHEY, CDR2 SMNVEV (reference sequence). The CDR3 DNA reads TGTGCCAGCAGTCCGGGACAGGGGCGAACCTCCTACGAGCAGTACTTC. As protein: CASSPGQGRTSYEQYF.

This chain joins TRBV4-2 and TRBJ2-1; D gene ambiguous. CDR3 length: 18 amino acids. The V gene lost 4 bases and the J gene lost 0 bases, with 19 bases spanning the gap. The germline CDR1 and CDR2 sequences are LGHNA and YNFKEQ. CDR3 DNA: TGTGCCAGCAGCCGCGGCTATGATGGCGGAAGCTCCTACAATGAGCAGTTCTTC. Residues: CASSRGYDGGSSYNEQFF.